This T cell receptor (beta chain) emerged from a study of PD-1 blockade in classical Hodgkin lymphoma. Study-wide context: Intravenous nivolumab at 3 mg/kg was given to patients every 2 weeks. Study-level findings and limits: Diversity in CD4+ TCRs, unlike that measured in CD8+ TCRs, had risen significantly by C4D1.

Sequencing used immunoSEQ multiplex PCR; TCRdb keeps in-frame clones, though not all of them. The sample lists around 99,000 clones, 81% occurring once. This CDR3 has 16 residues. Germline V gene data show CDR1 as SEHNR and CDR2 as FQNEAQ (reference sequence). V trimming: 5 bases; J trimming: 10 bases; junction bases outside the gene matches: 18. With no exception, relapse followed autologous stem cell transplantation in all patients, and brentuximab vedotin exposure varied. The count of this clone is one. Its specificity is unknown. The sequencing used peripheral blood mononuclear cells (PBMCs), collected before the second cycle of nivolumab. The clonotype was recovered from a human donor with classical Hodgkin lymphoma. V gene TRBV7-9 combines with J gene TRBJ2-7; TRBD2 aligns across 9 bases. In DNA, the CDR3 is TGTGCCAGCAGCCAAACAAGTCTAGCGGGGATGAAGGGACAGTACTTC. Translated, it gives CASSQTSLAGMKGQYF.